This TCR beta chain was recorded in a study of CD8 T cells in Susac syndrome. Across the study: Eight or nine of the sequenced Susac syndrome patients were in remission, and roughly six had active disease. Patients with Susac syndrome were, at the time of blood collection, therapy-naive, maintained on corticosteroids, or maintained on intravenous immunoglobulin alone.

When the RNA was reverse transcribed, random hexamers were used with an input of about 0.5 to 1 ug. TCRdb processed the immunoSEQ multiplex PCR reads anew with MiXCR; each CDR3 protein has one entry. The sample records under 200,000 distinct CDR3 sequences, about 96% being singletons. V was clipped by 4 bases and J by 5 bases; unmatched bases: 7. CDR3 length: 15 amino acids. Germline V gene data show CDR1 as MDHEN and CDR2 as SYDVKM. Study-level points and caveats: It was acknowledged in the study that its TCR sequencing and HLA analysis involved a relatively small number of individuals.

Comments on this clonotype: What it binds is not known.

This chain joins TRBV28 and TRBJ2-5; 10 bases align to TRBD1. This TCR came from a human donor with Susac syndrome. Sequencing was performed on CD4+ T cells from PBMCs. CDR3 coding DNA: TGTGCCAGCAGTTACCAGGGACAGGGGTTGGAGACCCAGTACTTC. Translating gives CASSYQGQGLETQYF.